Sequencing of this T cell receptor (beta chain) was carried out in a study of T cells after yellow fever vaccination. Comments on this clonotype: Its antigen is still unknown.

The V gene's germline CDR1 is SGHDT and CDR2 YYEEEE. J gave up 2 bases and V 6 bases, and 8 bases lay outside the gene matches. The CDR3 is made up of 14 amino acids. The study made its TCR cDNA through 5'RACE template switching. That step introduced a universal primer site along with UMIs. TCRdb re-analysed the 5' RACE reads in MiXCR, keeping a single row per CDR3 protein. The sample lists approximately 300,000 distinct CDR3 sequences; 6.8% were seen once. The study, taken as a whole, reports: Contaminants from the bulk population, in the form of abundant clonotypes, could be found in FACS-sorted repertoires. The CD4 and CD8 compartments had a small share of their clonotypes in common. The study found a weaker secondary response that peaked faster, day 5 versus 15.

The specimen comprised PBMCs, sampled approximately 40 days after the first yellow fever vaccination. This clonotype originated in a man between 18 and 29 years old who received the YFV17D yellow fever vaccine. The gene calls are TRBV5-6 and TRBJ2-7; TRBD2 aligns across 7 bases. CDR3 DNA: TGTGCCAGCACCCCTGGGGGGGATACCTACGAGCAGTACGTC. Amino acids: CASTPGGDTYEQYV.